The 14 T cell receptor beta chains below all came from one sample that was sequenced in a study of blood T cell repertoires in COVID-19. Produced via immunoSEQ multiplex PCR; TCRdb's table is partial and in-frame only. Among 300,000 to 400,000 clones listed, 87% were seen once. Sequencing input: peripheral blood. These receptors all stem from a woman aged 45-60 years with COVID-19, enrolled during active disease.

This chain uses TRBV30 with TRBJ1-6, with D possibly matching TRBD1 (6 bases). The V gene lost 0 bases and the J gene lost 10 bases, with 16 bases spanning the gap. This CDR3 comprises 15 residues. Germline CDR1 reads GTSNPN; CDR2 reads SVGIG (reference sequence). CDR3 in amino acids: CAWSVQGQGTSPLHF. In DNA, the CDR3 is TGTGCCTGGAGTGTACAAGGGCAGGGGACCTCACCCCTCCACTTT.

This chain links TRBV4-1 with TRBJ1-1; TRBD1 aligns across 9 bases. Germline values: CDR1 MGHRA, CDR2 YSYEKL. The trim removed 4 bases at V and 2 bases at J, leaving 8 bases unmatched. The CDR3 consists of 16 residues. CDR3 in DNA: TGCGCCAGCAGCCGCGGACAGGGGCCCGTAAACACTGAAGCTTTCTTT. Amino acid sequence: CASSRGQGPVNTEAFF.

The rearrangement joins TRBV20-1 to TRBJ2-7; D not certain. Trimming took off 6 bases at V and 4 bases at J, with 10 bases between the two ends. This CDR3 has 11 amino acids. Germline values: CDR1 DFQATT, CDR2 SNEGSKA (reference sequence). CDR3 amino acids: CSAADSYEQYF. In DNA form, the CDR3 reads TGCAGTGCGGCTGACTCGTACGAGCAGTACTTC.

V is TRBV19 and J is TRBJ1-2; D uncertain. The germline V and J ends were trimmed by 3 bases and 0 bases, with 11 bases remaining between them. Germline V gene lookup returns CDR1 LNHDA and CDR2 SQIVND (reference sequence). This CDR3 is 15 amino acids long. This chain's CDR3 is CASSMRGNTNYGYTF. DNA of the CDR3: TGTGCCAGTAGTATGCGCGGCAACACTAACTATGGCTACACCTTC. Variable domain in full (rest from reference TRBV19 and TRBJ1-2): DGGITQSPKYLFRKEGQNVTLSCEQNLNHDAMYWYRQDPGQGLRLIYYSQIVNDFQKGDIAEGYSVSREKKESFPLTVTSAQKNPTAFYLCASSMRGNTNYGYTFGSGTRLTVV.

This chain connects TRBV19 to TRBJ2-7, with 9 bases identical to TRBD1. Per the germline V gene, CDR1 is LNHDA and CDR2 is SQIVND (reference sequence). The CDR3 contains 15 residues. V was pared by 3 bases and J by 5 bases, with 8 bases of the junction left unmatched. Written as DNA, the CDR3 is TGTGCCAGTAGTATTATCGGGACAGGGCCTAACGAGCAGTACTTC. It codes for CASSIIGTGPNEQYF.

Comments on this clone: The sample carries other DNA sequences with the same CDR3. V usage is TRBV30 and J usage is TRBJ2-1, with a weak D call TRBD2 (6 bases). The CDR3 runs to 14 residues. CDR1 is GTSNPN, CDR2 SVGIG, per germline (reference sequence). The V and J ends lost 0 bases and 4 bases respectively, with 10 bases between them. For the CDR3, the DNA is TGTGCCTGGAGTGTAAATCGGGGGTACAATGAGCAGTTCTTC. This encodes CAWSVNRGYNEQFF.

The V call is TRBV2, the J call TRBJ2-2; 9 bases align to TRBD1. CDR3 length: 13 residues. V lost 6 bases, J lost 6 bases, and 2 bases stayed unmatched. The germline gives CDR1 SNHLY, CDR2 FYNNEI. The CDR3 DNA sequence: TGTGCCAGCAGGAGACAGGGGGCCGGGGAGCTGTTTTTT. It yields the protein CASRRQGAGELFF.

J is TRBJ2-7 and V is TRBV3-1 (or the pseudogene TRBV3-2); TRBD2 matches 7 bases. The CDR3 covers 16 residues. V shed 3 bases, J shed 7 bases, and the junction held 15 bases outside the gene matches. In germline, CDR1 is LGHDT, CDR2 YNNKEL (reference sequence). CDR3 amino acids: CASSQITMTSQREQYF. As DNA, the CDR3 is TGTGCCAGCAGCCAGATAACAATGACTAGCCAAAGGGAGCAGTACTTC.

This sequence joins TRBV25-1 and TRBJ2-1; tentatively, D is TRBD2 (6 bases). V lost 5 bases and J 5 bases, leaving 13 bases between the germline ends. CDR1 is MGHDK and CDR2 is SYGVNS in the germline V gene. The CDR3 runs to 14 residues. CDR3 coding DNA: TGTGCCAGCAGTCGACCGACTAGTCACAATGAGCAGTTCTTC. Its translation is CASSRPTSHNEQFF.

This chain uses TRBV5-6 with TRBJ2-3; D may be TRBD2 (6 bases). The CDR3 runs 16 residues. From germline, CDR1 is SGHDT and CDR2 YYEEEE. V was clipped by 4 bases and J by 0 bases, with 15 bases between them. CDR3 amino acids: CASSVDWGVSTDTQYF. As DNA, the CDR3 is TGTGCCAGCAGCGTAGACTGGGGGGTTAGCACAGATACGCAGTATTTT.

V usage is TRBV16 and J usage is TRBJ2-2; TRBD1 matches at 8 bases. The V segment lost 3 bases and the J segment 7 bases; nucleotides outside the gene matches: 7. Germline V CDR1 and CDR2: KGHSY, FQNENV. The CDR3 consists of 15 residues. CDR3 loop: CASSHQDRGGGELFF. CDR3 coding DNA: TGTGCCAGCAGCCACCAAGACAGGGGAGGCGGGGAGCTGTTTTTT.

This chain links TRBV4-2 with TRBJ2-5; 11 positions match TRBD2. CDR1 is LGHNA, CDR2 YNFKEQ, per germline. Trimming cost V 5 bases and J 1 base; bases outside gene matches: 6. This CDR3 has 16 residues. Here the CDR3 reads CASSRGTSGFQETQYF. CDR3 nucleotide sequence: TGTGCCAGCAGCAGAGGGACTAGCGGTTTCCAAGAGACCCAGTACTTC.

This clone was recorded many times. The gene calls are TRBV19 and TRBJ2-7, with unresolved D. The CDR3 is made up of 14 amino acids. V shed 10 bases and J shed 3 bases, with 19 bases lying between them. Germline values: CDR1 LNHDA, CDR2 SQIVND (reference sequence). The CDR3 reads CATQDGGLHYEQYF. The CDR3 DNA follows: TGTGCCACTCAAGATGGCGGCCTGCACTACGAGCAGTACTTC.

The V gene is TRBV18, the J gene TRBJ1-2; no firm D call. This CDR3 is 17 amino acids long. The V gene's germline CDR1 is KGHSH and CDR2 LQKENI. The germline V and J ends were trimmed by 3 bases and 6 bases, with 23 bases remaining between them. The CDR3 sequence is CASSPDEGTFSWDGYTF. As DNA, the CDR3 is TGTGCCAGCTCACCGGATGAGGGCACGTTCTCATGGGATGGCTACACCTTC.